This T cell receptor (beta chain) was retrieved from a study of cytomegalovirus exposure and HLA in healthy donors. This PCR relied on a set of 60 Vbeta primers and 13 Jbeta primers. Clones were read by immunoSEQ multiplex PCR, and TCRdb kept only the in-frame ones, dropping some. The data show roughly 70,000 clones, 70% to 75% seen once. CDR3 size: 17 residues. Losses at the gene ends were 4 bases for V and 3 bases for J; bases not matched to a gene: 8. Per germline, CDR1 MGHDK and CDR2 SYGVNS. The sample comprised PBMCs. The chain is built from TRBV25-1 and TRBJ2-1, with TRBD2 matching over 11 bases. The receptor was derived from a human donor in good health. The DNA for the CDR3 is TGTGCCAGCAGTGGGTCCAAGACTAGCGGGAACTACAATGAGCAGTTCTTC. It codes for CASSGSKTSGNYNEQFF. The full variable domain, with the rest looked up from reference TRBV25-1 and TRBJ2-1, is EADIYQTPRYLVIGTGKKITLECSQTMGHDKMYWYQQDPGMELHLIHYSYGVNSTEKGDLSSESTVSRIRTEHFPLTLESARPSHTSQYLCASSGSKTSGNYNEQFFGPGTRLTVL.